Presented here are 9 T cell receptor beta chains from one specimen sequenced in a study of Ad26.COV2.S vaccination and SARS-CoV-2 variants. Sample treatment: around 19 received Ad26.COV2.S at low or high dose, single or two shots; several received placebo; per-sample allocation not given. Following the first vaccine or placebo injection, samples were taken on day 63. The table came from immunoSEQ multiplex PCR; TCRdb's copy has only in-frame clones and leaves some out. The sample lists some 350,000 clones, around 84% occurring once. Here the sequenced sample was peripheral blood, taken in a trial of Ad26.COV2.S vaccine versus placebo. These receptors all come from a person aged 18-65 years who received the Ad26.COV2.S COVID-19 vaccine or a placebo.

The V and J genes are TRBV6-2 or TRBV6-3 and TRBJ1-1, with 7 bases fitting TRBD1. The V and J ends lost 4 bases and 0 bases, in that order; junction bases with no gene match: 8. This CDR3 has 16 residues. Germline V lookup: CDR1 MNHEY, CDR2 SVGEGT. This CDR3 is CASSLRRQGVNTEAFF. The CDR3 region has the DNA TGTGCCAGCAGTTTACGTAGACAGGGAGTGAACACTGAAGCTTTCTTT.

V and J are TRBV9 and TRBJ2-7; TRBD1 might be the D (9 bases). Looked up from germline, CDR1 is SGDLS and CDR2 is YYNGEE. The CDR3 loop spans 15 amino acids. Trimming removed 4 bases from V and 5 bases from J, with 19 bases in between. Here the CDR3 DNA reads TGTGCCAGCAGCCCGGGGGGGACAGGGAAGAACGAGCAGTACTTC. Its translation is CASSPGGTGKNEQYF. Filled out from reference TRBV9 and TRBJ2-7, the complete variable domain reads DSGVTQTPKHLITATGQRVTLRCSPRSGDLSVYWYQQSLDQGLQFLIQYYNGEERAKGNILERFSAQQFPDLHSELNLSSLELGDSALYFCASSPGGTGKNEQYFGPGTRLTVT.

The J gene is TRBJ1-5, the V gene TRBV10-3; D is undetermined. CDR1 is ENHRY, CDR2 SYGVKD, per germline. This CDR3 has 15 amino acids. V lost 1 base, J lost 3 bases, and 10 bases lay in between. This CDR3 is CAISEWGGVNQPQHF. CDR3 nucleotides: TGTGCCATCAGTGAGTGGGGTGGGGTCAATCAGCCCCAGCATTTT.

This chain uses TRBV29-1 with TRBJ2-3; 10 bases map to TRBD2. CDR3 length: 18 residues. The J segment lost 0 bases and the V segment lost 3 bases, leaving 12 bases of the junction unmatched. Germline CDR1 reads SQVTM; CDR2 reads ANQGSEA. The CDR3 region is CSVELLLAGKLSTDTQYF. DNA for the CDR3: TGCAGCGTTGAGCTATTACTAGCGGGAAAACTTAGCACAGATACGCAGTATTTT.

CDR3 in DNA: TGTGCCAGCAGCGCCAAAATATACGGACAGGGGGCGGCGAACTATGGCTACACCTTC. It translates to CASSAKIYGQGAANYGYTF. V and J are TRBV2 and TRBJ1-2; 11 bases match TRBD1. The ends lost 6 bases at V and 2 bases at J; junction bases unmatched: 17. The germline CDR1 and CDR2 sequences are SNHLY and FYNNEI. CDR3 length: 19 amino acids.

The chain has TRBV19 and TRBJ1-2; D is possibly TRBD1 (5 bases). CDR1 LNHDA and CDR2 SQIVND come from the germline V gene (reference sequence). Trimming removed 3 bases at V and 6 bases at J, with 8 bases between. This CDR3 region has 12 residues. This CDR3 is CASSIMDNGYTF. The DNA for the CDR3 is TGTGCCAGTAGTATTATGGACAATGGCTACACCTTC.

This chain joins TRBV6-4 and TRBJ1-5; D unresolved. The CDR3 has 15 residues. V was cut by 0 bases and J by 4 bases, with 10 bases left in between. Per germline, CDR1 MRHNA and CDR2 SNTAGT. This CDR3 is CASSDSAPLNQPQHF. The CDR3 DNA is TGTGCCAGCAGTGACTCGGCCCCGCTTAATCAGCCCCAGCATTTT.

For the CDR3, the DNA is TGCGCCAGCAGCCAAGATCGTTGGGGGCCGACCGGGGAGCTGTTTTTT. Translated: CASSQDRWGPTGELFF. This chain connects TRBV4-3 to TRBJ2-2; D may be TRBD1 (6 bases). Looked up from germline, CDR1 is LGHNA and CDR2 is YSLEER. This CDR3 is built from 16 residues. The ends were cut back, 0 bases at V and 5 bases at J, with 13 bases in the middle.

In its sample, this clone was seen a few times. V is TRBV10-1 and J is TRBJ2-1, with TRBD2 matching over 12 bases. The CDR3 totals 14 residues. The V gene's germline CDR1 is WNHNN and CDR2 SYGVQD (reference sequence). V shed 0 bases and J 12 bases; nucleotides not matched to a gene: 3. The CDR3 region has the DNA TGCGCCAGCAGTGAGTCGACTAGCGGGAGAAGGCAGTTCTTC. Translation: CASSESTSGRRQFF.